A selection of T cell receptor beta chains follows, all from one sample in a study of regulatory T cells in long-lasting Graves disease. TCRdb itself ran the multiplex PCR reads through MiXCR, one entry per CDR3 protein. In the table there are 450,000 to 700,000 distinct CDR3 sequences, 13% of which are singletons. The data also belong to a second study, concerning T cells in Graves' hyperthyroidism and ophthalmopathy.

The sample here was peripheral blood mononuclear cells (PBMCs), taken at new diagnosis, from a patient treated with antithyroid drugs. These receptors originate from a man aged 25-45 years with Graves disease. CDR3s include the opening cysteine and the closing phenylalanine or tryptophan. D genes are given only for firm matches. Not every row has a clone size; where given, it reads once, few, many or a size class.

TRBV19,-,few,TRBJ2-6,CASRNSGANVLTF,TGTGCCAGTAGGAATTCTGGGGCCAACGTCCTGACTTTC
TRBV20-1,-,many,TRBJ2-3,CSASHTDTQYF,TGCAGTGCTTCCCACACAGATACGCAGTATTTT
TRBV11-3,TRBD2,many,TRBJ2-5,CASSSSSGTYETQYF,TGTGCCAGCAGCTCCTCTAGCGGGACATATGAGACCCAGTACTTC
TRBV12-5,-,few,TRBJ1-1,CASGLVHTEAFF,TGTGCTAGTGGTTTGGTACACACTGAAGCTTTCTTT
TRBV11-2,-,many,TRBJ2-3,CASSQARQTSTDTQYF,TGTGCCAGCAGCCAGGCCAGGCAAACTAGCACAGATACGCAGTATTTT
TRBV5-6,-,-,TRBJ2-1,CASSLIGSQGDNEQFF,TGTGCCAGCAGCTTGATCGGGAGCCAGGGGGACAATGAGCAGTTCTTC
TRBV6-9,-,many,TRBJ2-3,CASSYVGTDTQYF,TGTGCCAGCAGTTACGTCGGGACAGATACGCAGTATTTT
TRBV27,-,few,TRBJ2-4,CASSTGTPRNQYF,TGTGCCAGCAGTACCGGGACTCCTAGAAATCAGTACTTC
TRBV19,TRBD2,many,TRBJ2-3,CASQSGKGTDTQYF,TGTGCCAGTCAGAGCGGGAAGGGGACAGATACGCAGTATTTT
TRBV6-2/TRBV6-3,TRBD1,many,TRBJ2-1,CASSYLQGQSLSNEQFF,TGTGCCAGCAGTTACTTACAGGGACAGTCTCTCTCCAATGAGCAGTTCTTC
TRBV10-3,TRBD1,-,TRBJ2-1,CAATGTGQILRSGDNEQFF,TGTGCCGCCACCGGGACAGGGCAAATACTGAGATCTGGGGACAATGAGCAGTTCTTC
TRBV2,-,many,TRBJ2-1,CASSGFGPSASTNEQFF,TGTGCCAGCAGTGGATTCGGGCCTAGCGCTAGTACCAATGAGCAGTTCTTC
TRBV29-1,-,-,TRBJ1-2,CSVVYGLHYGYTF,TGCAGCGTTGTCTATGGGCTCCACTATGGCTACACCTTC
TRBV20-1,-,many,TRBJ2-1,CSARDFSFFYNEQFF,TGCAGTGCTAGAGATTTCTCCTTCTTTTACAATGAGCAGTTCTTC
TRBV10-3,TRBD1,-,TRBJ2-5,CAAATGQPQETQYF,TGTGCCGCCGCGACGGGACAGCCTCAAGAGACCCAGTACTTC
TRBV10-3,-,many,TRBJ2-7,CAISAGDGPRGRTYEQYF,TGTGCCATCAGTGCGGGAGATGGACCGAGGGGCCGGACCTACGAGCAGTACTTC
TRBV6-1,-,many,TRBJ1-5,CASSRDPDQPQHF,TGTGCCAGCAGCCGGGACCCAGATCAGCCCCAGCATTTT
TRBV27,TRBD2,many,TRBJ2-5,CASSGWSSGQETQYF,TGTGCCAGCAGTGGGTGGTCTAGCGGCCAAGAGACCCAGTACTTC
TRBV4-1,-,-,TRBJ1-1,CASSPKQGGETEAFF,TGCGCCAGCAGCCCAAAACAGGGTGGGGAGACTGAAGCTTTCTTT
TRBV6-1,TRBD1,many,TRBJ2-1,CASSLSTGGSYNEQFF,TGTGCCAGCAGTCTTTCGACAGGGGGGTCCTACAATGAGCAGTTCTTC
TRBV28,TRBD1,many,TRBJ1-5,CASSWDRNQPQHF,TGTGCCAGCAGTTGGGACAGAAATCAGCCCCAGCATTTT
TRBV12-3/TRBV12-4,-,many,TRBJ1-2,CASTKVIRGYGYTF,TGTGCCAGCACCAAAGTCATTAGGGGCTATGGCTACACCTTC
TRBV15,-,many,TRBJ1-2,CATSRDRAAYGYTF,TGTGCCACCAGCAGAGATCGAGCAGCCTATGGCTACACCTTC
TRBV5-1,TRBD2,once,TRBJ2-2,CASSLFSGSGELFF,TGCGCCAGCAGCCTCTTTAGCGGGAGTGGGGAGCTGTTTTTT
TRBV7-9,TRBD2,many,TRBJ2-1,CASSLARNSGINNEQFF,TGTGCCAGCAGCTTAGCGCGCAATAGCGGGATCAACAATGAGCAGTTCTTC
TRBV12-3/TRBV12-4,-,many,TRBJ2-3,CASSQTGTDTQYF,TGTGCCAGCAGTCAGACAGGCACAGATACGCAGTATTTT
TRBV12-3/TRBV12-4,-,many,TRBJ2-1,CASSLGLARSNEQFF,TGTGCCAGCAGTTTAGGGCTAGCGAGGAGCAATGAGCAGTTCTTC
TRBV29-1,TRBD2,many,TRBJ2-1,CSVEIAGVLGNEQFF,TGCAGCGTTGAGATAGCGGGAGTTTTGGGGAATGAGCAGTTCTTC
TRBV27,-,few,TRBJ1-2,CASSSRNPGTNYGYTF,TGTGCCAGCAGTTCTCGGAACCCAGGGACCAACTATGGCTACACCTTC
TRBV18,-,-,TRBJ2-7,CASSPRADEQYF,TGTGCCAGCTCACCACGCGCAGACGAGCAGTACTTC
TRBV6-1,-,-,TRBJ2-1,CAGTLSGGDEQFF,TGTGCCGGCACCCTGTCGGGGGGCGATGAGCAGTTCTTC
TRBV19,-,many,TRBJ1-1,CASRIDLGGTEAFF,TGTGCCAGTAGGATCGATTTAGGTGGCACTGAAGCTTTCTTT
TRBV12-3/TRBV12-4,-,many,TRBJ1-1,CASREGRTEAFF,TGTGCCAGCAGGGAGGGTAGGACTGAAGCTTTCTTT
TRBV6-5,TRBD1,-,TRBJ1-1,CASSYGPSPGQGEAFF,TGTGCCAGCAGTTACGGACCGAGCCCGGGACAGGGCGAAGCTTTCTTT
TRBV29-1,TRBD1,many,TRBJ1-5,CSVEIGTGENQPQHF,TGCAGCGTTGAGATAGGGACAGGGGAGAATCAGCCCCAGCATTTT
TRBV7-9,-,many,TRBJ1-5,CASSLMDAQPQHF,TGTGCCAGCAGCTTGATGGACGCTCAGCCCCAGCATTTT
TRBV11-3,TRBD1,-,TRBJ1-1,CASSTHRGTTEAFF,TGTGCCAGCAGCACCCACAGGGGTACGACTGAAGCTTTCTTT
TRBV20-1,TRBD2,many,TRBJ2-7,CSARNRTSGYYEQYF,TGCAGTGCTAGAAACAGGACTAGCGGTTACTACGAGCAGTACTTC
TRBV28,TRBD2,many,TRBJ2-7,CASSPRLTSGNEQYF,TGTGCCAGCAGTCCCCGATTGACTAGCGGGAACGAGCAGTACTTC
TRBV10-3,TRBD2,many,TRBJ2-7,CAISGGGSGTSGFFEQYF,TGTGCCATCAGTGGGGGAGGCTCCGGGACTAGCGGGTTTTTCGAGCAGTACTTC
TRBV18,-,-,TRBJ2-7,CASSFQGSGYEQYF,TGTGCCAGCTCATTTCAGGGGAGCGGGTACGAGCAGTACTTC
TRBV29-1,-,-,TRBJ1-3,CSVEDGVTIYF,TGCAGCGTTGAAGACGGTGTCACCATATATTTT
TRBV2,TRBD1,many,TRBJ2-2,CASRGTGVGELFF,TGTGCCAGCAGGGGGACAGGGGTCGGGGAGCTGTTTTTT
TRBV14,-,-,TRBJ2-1,CASQGSYNEQFF,TGTGCCAGCCAGGGGTCCTACAATGAGCAGTTCTTC
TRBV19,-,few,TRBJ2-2,CASSIGRGTGELFF,TGTGCCAGTAGTATCGGACGGGGCACCGGGGAGCTGTTTTTT
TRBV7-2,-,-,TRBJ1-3,CASSLAGGDSGNTIYF,TGTGCCAGCAGCTTAGCGGGAGGGGACTCTGGAAACACCATATATTTT
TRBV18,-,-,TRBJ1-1,CASSPPAPTYTEAFF,TGTGCCAGCTCACCCCCGGCCCCGACGTACACTGAAGCTTTCTTT
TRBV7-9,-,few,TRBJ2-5,CASLRDTEETQYF,TGTGCCAGCCTCCGGGACACTGAAGAGACCCAGTACTTC
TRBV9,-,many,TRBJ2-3,CASSVDSIYTDTQYF,TGTGCCAGCAGCGTAGATAGCATTTACACAGATACGCAGTATTTT
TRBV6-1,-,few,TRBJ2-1,CASSEWGSYNEQFF,TGTGCCAGCAGTGAATGGGGGTCCTACAATGAGCAGTTCTTC
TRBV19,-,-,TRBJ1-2,CASSPGSGRFIFYGYTF,TGTGCCAGTAGTCCCGGTAGCGGGAGGTTTATTTTCTATGGCTACACCTTC
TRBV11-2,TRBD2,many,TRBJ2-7,CASSASGGFSYEQYF,TGTGCCAGCAGCGCGAGCGGGGGGTTCTCCTACGAGCAGTACTTC
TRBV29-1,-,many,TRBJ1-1,CSVLTNLNTEAFF,TGCAGCGTCCTGACAAACCTGAACACTGAAGCTTTCTTT